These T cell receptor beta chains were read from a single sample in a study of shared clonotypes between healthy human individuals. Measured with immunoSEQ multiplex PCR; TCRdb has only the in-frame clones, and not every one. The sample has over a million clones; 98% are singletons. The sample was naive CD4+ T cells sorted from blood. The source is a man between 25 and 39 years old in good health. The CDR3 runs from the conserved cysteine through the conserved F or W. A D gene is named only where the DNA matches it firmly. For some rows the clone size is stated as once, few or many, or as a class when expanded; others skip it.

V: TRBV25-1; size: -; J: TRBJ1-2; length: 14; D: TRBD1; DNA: TGTGCCAGCAGTGGCCTACAGGGGACAGCCAGCTACACCTTC; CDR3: CASSGLQGTASYTF
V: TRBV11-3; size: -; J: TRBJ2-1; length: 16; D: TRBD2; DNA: TGTGCCAGCAGCTTAGAAGCGGGATCCAGTAACAATGAGCAGTTCTTC; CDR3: CASSLEAGSSNNEQFF
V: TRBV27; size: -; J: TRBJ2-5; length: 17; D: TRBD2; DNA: TGTGCCAGCACCCAATGGGTAAAGACTAGCGGGGAAGAGACCCAGTACTTC; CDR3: CASTQWVKTSGEETQYF
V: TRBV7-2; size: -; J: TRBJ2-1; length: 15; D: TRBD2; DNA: TGTGCCAGCAGCTTATCTAGCGGGAGTGGCTATGAGCAGTTCTTC; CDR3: CASSLSSGSGYEQFF
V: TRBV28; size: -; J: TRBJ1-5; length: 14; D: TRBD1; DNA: TGTGCCAGCAGCAGGGACAGGGGAAATCAGCCCCAGCATTTT; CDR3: CASSRDRGNQPQHF
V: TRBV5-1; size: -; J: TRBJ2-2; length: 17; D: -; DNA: TGCGCCAGCAGCGGAGGAAGGGGTGGCGTGGTCGCCGGGGAGCTGTTTTTT; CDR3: CASSGGRGGVVAGELFF
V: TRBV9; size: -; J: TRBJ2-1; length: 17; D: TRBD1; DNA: TGTGCCAGCAGCAGAGTTACCGGGACAGGGGCCTACAATGAGCAGTTCTTC; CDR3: CASSRVTGTGAYNEQFF
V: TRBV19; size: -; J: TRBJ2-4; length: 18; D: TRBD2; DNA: TGTGCCAGTAGTCCTCCCGGACTAGGACGGCTAGCCAAAAACATTCAGTACTTC; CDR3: CASSPPGLGRLAKNIQYF
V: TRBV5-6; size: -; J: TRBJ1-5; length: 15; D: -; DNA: TGTGCCAGCAGCTCTCAGGGTGAGTGGAGTCAGCCCCAGCATTTT; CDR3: CASSSQGEWSQPQHF
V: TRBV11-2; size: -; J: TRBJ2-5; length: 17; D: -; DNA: TGTGCCAGCAGCTTAGGGACCAGAGCGGCGTACCAAGAGACCCAGTACTTC; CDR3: CASSLGTRAAYQETQYF
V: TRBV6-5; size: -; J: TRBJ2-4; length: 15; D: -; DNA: TGTGCCAGCAGTTACTCGAGAGTAGCCAAAAACATTCAGTACTTC; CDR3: CASSYSRVAKNIQYF
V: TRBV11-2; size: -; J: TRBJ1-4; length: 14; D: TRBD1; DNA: TGTGCCAGCAGCTCACTGACAGGGAATGAAAAACTGTTTTTT; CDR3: CASSSLTGNEKLFF
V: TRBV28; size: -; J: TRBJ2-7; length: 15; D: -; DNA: TGTGCCAGCAGTGATCCTGGGGGCGGCTCCTACGAGCAGTACTTC; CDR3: CASSDPGGGSYEQYF
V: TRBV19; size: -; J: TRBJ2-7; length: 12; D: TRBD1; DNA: TGTGCCAGTAGCCGGGACAGCGCCGAGCAGTACTTC; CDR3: CASSRDSAEQYF
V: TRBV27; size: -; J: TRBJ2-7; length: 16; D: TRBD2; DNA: TGTGCCAGCAGTGTATCGGCCGGGACTAGGGGCTACGAGCAGTACTTC; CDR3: CASSVSAGTRGYEQYF
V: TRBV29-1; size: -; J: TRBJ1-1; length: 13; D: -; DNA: TGCAGCGTTGAAGAATTACGGGGCACTGAAGCTTTCTTT; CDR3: CSVEELRGTEAFF
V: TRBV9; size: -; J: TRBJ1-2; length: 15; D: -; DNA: TGTGCCAGCAGCCCTCGGTGGACGGGCAACTATGGCTACACCTTC; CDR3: CASSPRWTGNYGYTF
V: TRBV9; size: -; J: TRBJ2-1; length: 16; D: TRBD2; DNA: TGTGCCAGCAGCGCACAGCTAGCGGGGGGGTACAATGAGCAGTTCTTC; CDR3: CASSAQLAGGYNEQFF
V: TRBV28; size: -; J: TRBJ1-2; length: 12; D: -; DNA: TGTGCCAGCAGCTCGACAGTTGGGGGCTACACCTTC; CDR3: CASSSTVGGYTF
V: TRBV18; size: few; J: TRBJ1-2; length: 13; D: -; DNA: TGTGCCAGCTCACAAGACAGCAACTATGGCTACACCTTC; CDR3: CASSQDSNYGYTF
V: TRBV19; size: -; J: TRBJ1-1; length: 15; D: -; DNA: TGTGCCAGTAGTAAAATACAGAGACAGAACACTGAAGCTTTCTTT; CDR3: CASSKIQRQNTEAFF
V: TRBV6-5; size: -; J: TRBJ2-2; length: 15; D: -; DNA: TGTGCCAGCAGTTACTGGTCAGGGCCAAGTGGGGAGCTGTTTTTT; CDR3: CASSYWSGPSGELFF
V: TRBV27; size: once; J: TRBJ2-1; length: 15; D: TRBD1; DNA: TGTGCCAGCAGGCCCGGGGACAGCGACTACAATGAGCAGTTCTTC; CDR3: CASRPGDSDYNEQFF
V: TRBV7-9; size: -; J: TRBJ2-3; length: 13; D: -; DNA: TGTGCCAGCAGCTCTACTTCCACAGATACGCAGTATTTT; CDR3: CASSSTSTDTQYF
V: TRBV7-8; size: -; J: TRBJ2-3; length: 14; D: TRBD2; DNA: TGTGCCAGCAGCTTGGGGGGGTTAACAGATACGCAGTATTTT; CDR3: CASSLGGLTDTQYF
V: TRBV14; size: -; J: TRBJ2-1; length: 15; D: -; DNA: TGTGCCAGCAGCCAAGACCAACCTCTTATTAGTGAGCAGTTCTTC; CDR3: CASSQDQPLISEQFF
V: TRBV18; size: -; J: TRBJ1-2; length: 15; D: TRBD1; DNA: TGTGCCAGCTCCCCCTCCGAAAACAGGGGCTATGGCTACACCTTC; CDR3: CASSPSENRGYGYTF
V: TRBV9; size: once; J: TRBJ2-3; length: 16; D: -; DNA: TGTGCCAGCAGCGTAGGAGGGTGGACTAGCACAGATACGCAGTATTTT; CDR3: CASSVGGWTSTDTQYF
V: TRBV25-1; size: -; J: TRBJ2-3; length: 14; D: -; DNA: TGTGCCAGCAGTGAATCTGGAAGAACAGATACGCAGTATTTT; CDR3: CASSESGRTDTQYF